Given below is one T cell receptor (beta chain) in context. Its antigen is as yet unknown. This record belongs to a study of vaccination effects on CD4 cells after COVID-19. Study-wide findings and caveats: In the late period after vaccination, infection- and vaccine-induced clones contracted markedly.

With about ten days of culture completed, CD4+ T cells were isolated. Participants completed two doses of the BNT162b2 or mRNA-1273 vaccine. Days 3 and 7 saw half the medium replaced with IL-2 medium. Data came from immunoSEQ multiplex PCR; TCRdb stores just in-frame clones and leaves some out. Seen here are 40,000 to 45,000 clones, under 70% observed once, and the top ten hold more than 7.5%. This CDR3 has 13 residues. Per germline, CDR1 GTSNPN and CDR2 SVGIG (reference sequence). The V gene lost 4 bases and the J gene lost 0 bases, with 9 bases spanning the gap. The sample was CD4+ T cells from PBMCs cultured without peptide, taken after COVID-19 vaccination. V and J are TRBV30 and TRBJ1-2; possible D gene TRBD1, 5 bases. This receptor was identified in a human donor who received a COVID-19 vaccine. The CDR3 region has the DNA TGTGCCTGGATGGGGCAGGCTAACTATGGCTACACCTTC. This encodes CAWMGQANYGYTF.